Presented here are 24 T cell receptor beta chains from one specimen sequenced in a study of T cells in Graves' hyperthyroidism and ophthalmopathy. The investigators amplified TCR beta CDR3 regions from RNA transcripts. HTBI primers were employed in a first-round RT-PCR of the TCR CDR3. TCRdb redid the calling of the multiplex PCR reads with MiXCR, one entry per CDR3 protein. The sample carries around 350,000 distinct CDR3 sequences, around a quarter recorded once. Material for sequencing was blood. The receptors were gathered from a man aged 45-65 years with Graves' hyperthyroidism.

CDR3 nucleotides: TGCAGTGCTAGAGATGGGGCAAATCCTATAGGTGGCTACACCTTC. Translating gives CSARDGANPIGGYTF. This chain links TRBV20-1 with TRBJ1-2, with D possibly matching TRBD1 (5 bases). The germline V gene has CDR1 DFQATT and CDR2 SNEGSKA (reference sequence). V shed 0 bases and J shed 7 bases, with 18 bases lying between them. This CDR3 has 15 amino acids.

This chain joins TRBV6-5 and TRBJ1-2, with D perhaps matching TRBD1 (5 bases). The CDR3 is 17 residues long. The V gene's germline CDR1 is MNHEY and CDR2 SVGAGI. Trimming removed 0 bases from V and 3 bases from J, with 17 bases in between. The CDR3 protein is CASSYSGRGGADYGYTF. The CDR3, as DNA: TGTGCCAGCAGTTACTCGGGTCGGGGAGGGGCTGACTATGGCTACACCTTC.

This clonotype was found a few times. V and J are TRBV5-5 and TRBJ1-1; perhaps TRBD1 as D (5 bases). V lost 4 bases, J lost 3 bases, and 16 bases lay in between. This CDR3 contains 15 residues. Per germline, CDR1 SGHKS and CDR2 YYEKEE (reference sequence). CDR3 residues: CASSPDTRPYTEAFF. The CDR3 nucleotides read TGTGCCAGCAGCCCGGACACCCGGCCCTACACTGAAGCTTTCTTT.

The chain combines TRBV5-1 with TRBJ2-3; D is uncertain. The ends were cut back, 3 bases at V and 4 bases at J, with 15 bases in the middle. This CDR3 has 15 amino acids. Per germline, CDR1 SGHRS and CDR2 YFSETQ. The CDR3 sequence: CASSYSFSRPDTQYF. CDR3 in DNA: TGCGCCAGCAGCTACTCCTTCAGTCGTCCAGATACGCAGTATTTT.

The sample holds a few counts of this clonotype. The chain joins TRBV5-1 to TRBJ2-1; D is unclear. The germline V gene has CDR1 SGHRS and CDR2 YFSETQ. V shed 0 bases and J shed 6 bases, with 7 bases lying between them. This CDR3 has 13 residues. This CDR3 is CASSLGQINEQFF. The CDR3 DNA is TGCGCCAGCAGCTTGGGCCAAATCAATGAGCAGTTCTTC.

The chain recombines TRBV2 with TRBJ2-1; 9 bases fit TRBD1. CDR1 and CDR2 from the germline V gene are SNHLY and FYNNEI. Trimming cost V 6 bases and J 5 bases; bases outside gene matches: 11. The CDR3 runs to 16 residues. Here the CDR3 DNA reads TGTGCCAGCAGCCTCGGCCTCCGGGACAGGGACAATGAGCAGTTCTTC. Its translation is CASSLGLRDRDNEQFF.

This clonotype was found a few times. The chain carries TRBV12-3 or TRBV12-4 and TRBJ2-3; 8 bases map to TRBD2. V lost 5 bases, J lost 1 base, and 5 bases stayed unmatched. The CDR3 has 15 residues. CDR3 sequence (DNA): TGTGCCAGCAGTCCCCCGACTAGCGGCACAGATACGCAGTATTTT. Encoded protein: CASSPPTSGTDTQYF.

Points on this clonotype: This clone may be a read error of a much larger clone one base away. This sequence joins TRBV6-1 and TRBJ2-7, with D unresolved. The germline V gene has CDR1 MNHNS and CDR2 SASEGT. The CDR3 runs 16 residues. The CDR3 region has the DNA TGTGCCAGCAATGAATCGCCTTTTGCACACTCCTACGAGCAGTACTTC. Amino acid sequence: CASNESPFAHSYEQYF.

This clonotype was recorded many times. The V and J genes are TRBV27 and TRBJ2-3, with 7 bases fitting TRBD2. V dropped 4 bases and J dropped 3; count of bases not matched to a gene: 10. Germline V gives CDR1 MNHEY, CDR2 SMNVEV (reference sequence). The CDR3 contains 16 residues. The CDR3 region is CASSWVLAGETDTQYF. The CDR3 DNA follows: TGTGCCAGCAGTTGGGTCCTGGCGGGAGAGACAGATACGCAGTATTTT.

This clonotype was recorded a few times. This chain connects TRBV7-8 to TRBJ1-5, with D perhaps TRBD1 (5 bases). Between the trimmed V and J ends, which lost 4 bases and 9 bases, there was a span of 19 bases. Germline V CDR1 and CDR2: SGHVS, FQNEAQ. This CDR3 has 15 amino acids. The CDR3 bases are TGTGCCAGCAGCTCGCTCGGACAAGCGGGTGTGCCCCAGCATTTT. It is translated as CASSSLGQAGVPQHF.

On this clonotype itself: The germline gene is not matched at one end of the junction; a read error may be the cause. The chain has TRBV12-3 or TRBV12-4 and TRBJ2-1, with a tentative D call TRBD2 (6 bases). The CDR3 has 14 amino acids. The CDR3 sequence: CASTKRVSYNERFF. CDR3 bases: TGTGCCAGTACGAAGCGGGTCTCCTACAATGAGCGGTTCTTC.

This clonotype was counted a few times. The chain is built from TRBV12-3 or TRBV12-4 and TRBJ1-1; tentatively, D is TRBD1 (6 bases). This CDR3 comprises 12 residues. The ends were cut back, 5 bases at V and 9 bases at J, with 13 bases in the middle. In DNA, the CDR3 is TGTGCCAGCAGTCAACAGGGCCCCCAAGCTTTCTTT. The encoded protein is CASSQQGPQAFF.

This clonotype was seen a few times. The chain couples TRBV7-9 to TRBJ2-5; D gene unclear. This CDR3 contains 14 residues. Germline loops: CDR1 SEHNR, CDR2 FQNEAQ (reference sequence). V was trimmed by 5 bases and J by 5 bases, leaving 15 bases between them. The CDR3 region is CASSPLKSRETQYF. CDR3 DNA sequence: TGTGCCAGCAGCCCCCTCAAGTCAAGGGAGACCCAGTACTTC.

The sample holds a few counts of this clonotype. In DNA, the CDR3 is TGTGCCAGCAGTGAAGCGGGGGGCGCTGGCACCGGGGAGCTGTTTTTT. It specifies CASSEAGGAGTGELFF. The rearrangement links TRBV2 to TRBJ2-2, with D tentatively TRBD1 or TRBD2 (6 bases each). V was shortened by 0 bases and J by 4 bases, with 12 bases between the two germline ends. Germline assignment: CDR1 SNHLY and CDR2 FYNNEI. The CDR3 contains 16 residues.

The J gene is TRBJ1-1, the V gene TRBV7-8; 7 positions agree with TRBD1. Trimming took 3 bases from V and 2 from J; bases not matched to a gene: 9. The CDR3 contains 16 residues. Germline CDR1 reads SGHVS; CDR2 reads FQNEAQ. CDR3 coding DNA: TGTGCCAGCAGCTTCAAACCCGGGACAGAAAACACTGAAGCTTTCTTT. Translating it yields CASSFKPGTENTEAFF. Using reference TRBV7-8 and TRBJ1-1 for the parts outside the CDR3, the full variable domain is GAGVSQSPRYKVAKRGQDVALRCDPISGHVSLFWYQQALGQGPEFLTYFQNEAQLDKSGLPSDRFFAERPEGSVSTLKIQRTQQEDSAVYLCASSFKPGTENTEAFFGQGTRLTVV.

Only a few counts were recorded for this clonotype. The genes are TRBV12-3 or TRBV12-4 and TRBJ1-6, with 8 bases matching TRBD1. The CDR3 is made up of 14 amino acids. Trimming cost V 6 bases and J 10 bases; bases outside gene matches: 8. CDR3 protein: CASSLGTGRSPLHF. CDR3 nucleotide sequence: TGTGCCAGCAGCCTCGGGACAGGCAGATCACCCCTCCACTTT.

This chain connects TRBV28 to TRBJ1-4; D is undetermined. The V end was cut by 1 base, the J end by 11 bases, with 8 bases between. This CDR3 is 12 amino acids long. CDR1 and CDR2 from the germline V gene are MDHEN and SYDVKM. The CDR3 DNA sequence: TGTGCCAGCAGTTTATTCGTTCGGAAACTGTTTTTT. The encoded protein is CASSLFVRKLFF. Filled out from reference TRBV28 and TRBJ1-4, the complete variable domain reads DVKVTQSSRYLVKRTGEKVFLECVQDMDHENMFWYRQDPGLGLRLIYFSYDVKMKEKGDIPEGYSVSREKKERFSLILESASTNQTSMYLCASSLFVRKLFFGSGTQLSVL.

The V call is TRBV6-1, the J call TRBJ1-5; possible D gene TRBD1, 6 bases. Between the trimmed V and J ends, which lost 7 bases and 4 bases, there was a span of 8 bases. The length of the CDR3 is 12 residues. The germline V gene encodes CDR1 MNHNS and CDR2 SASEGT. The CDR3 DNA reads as TGTGCCAGCACCACAGGGAATCAGCCCCAGCATTTT. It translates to CASTTGNQPQHF.

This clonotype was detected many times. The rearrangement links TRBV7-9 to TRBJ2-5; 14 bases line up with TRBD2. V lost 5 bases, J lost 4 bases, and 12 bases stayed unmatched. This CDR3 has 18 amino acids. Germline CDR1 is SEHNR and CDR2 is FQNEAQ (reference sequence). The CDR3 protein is CASSPRLAGGPKGETQYF. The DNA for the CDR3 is TGTGCCAGCAGCCCCAGACTAGCGGGAGGGCCTAAGGGAGAGACCCAGTACTTC. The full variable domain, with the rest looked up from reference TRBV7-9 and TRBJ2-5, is DTGVSQNPRHKITKRGQNVTFRCDPISEHNRLYWYRQTLGQGPEFLTYFQNEAQLEKSRLLSDRFSAERPKGSFSTLEIQRTEQGDSAMYLCASSPRLAGGPKGETQYFGPGTRLLVL.

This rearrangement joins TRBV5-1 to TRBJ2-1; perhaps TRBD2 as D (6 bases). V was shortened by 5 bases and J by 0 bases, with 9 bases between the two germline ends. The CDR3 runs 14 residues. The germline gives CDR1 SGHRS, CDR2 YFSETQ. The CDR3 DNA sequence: TGCGCCAGCAGTGGGGGGAGCTCCTACAATGAGCAGTTCTTC. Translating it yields CASSGGSSYNEQFF.

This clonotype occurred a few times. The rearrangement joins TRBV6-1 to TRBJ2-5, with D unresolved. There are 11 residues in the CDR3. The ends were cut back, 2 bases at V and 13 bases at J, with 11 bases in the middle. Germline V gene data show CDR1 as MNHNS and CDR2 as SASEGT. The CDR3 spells CASSENQGMYF. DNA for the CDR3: TGTGCCAGCAGTGAAAATCAAGGGATGTACTTC.

The CDR3 loop reads CASRETGRGEQYF. CDR3 bases: TGCGCCAGCAGGGAGACAGGAAGGGGCGAGCAGTACTTC. This chain uses TRBV10-1 with TRBJ2-7; weak D call: TRBD1 (6 bases). Trimming left V 6 bases short and J 6 bases short, with 15 bases between. Germline V gene data show CDR1 as WNHNN and CDR2 as SYGVQD (reference sequence). CDR3 length: 13 residues.

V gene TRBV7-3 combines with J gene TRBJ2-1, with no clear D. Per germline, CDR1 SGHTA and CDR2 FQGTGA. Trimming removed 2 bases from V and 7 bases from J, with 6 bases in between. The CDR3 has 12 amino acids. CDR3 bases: TGTGCCAGCAGCTTAGCTGTAAATGAGCAGTTCTTC. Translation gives CASSLAVNEQFF.

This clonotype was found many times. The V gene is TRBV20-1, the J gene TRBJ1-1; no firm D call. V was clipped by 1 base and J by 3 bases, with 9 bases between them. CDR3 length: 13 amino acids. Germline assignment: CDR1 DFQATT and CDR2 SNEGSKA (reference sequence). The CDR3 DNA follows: TGCAGTGCTAGAGTTGAGGCGGACACTGAAGCTTTCTTT. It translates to CSARVEADTEAFF.